This T cell receptor beta chain was sequenced in a study of T-cell reconstitution after alpha-beta-depleted transplantation in children. TCRbeta library construction was performed incorporating unique molecular identifiers. MiXCR, applied by TCRdb to the PCR reads, yields one record per CDR3 protein. The sample includes around 480,000 distinct CDR3 sequences, 30% to 35% of them seen just once. CDR1 SGHRS and CDR2 YFSETQ come from the germline V gene. The CDR3 has 15 amino acids. The V gene end was trimmed by 2 bases and the J gene end by 7 bases; junction bases not matched to a gene: 5. The TCR originated in a human donor who donated a stem cell graft to a child with aplastic anemia. The sample here was PBMCs from the stem cell graft donor, taken from the stem cell graft. This chain connects TRBV5-1 to TRBJ1-6, with 8 bases that match TRBD1. The CDR3 protein is CASSFTGTGNSPLHF. For the CDR3, the DNA is TGCGCCAGCAGCTTCACCGGGACAGGAAATTCACCCCTCCACTTT.